The 3 T cell receptor beta chains below were found in one sample sequenced in a study of shared clonotypes between healthy human individuals. Some clones are missing from TCRdb's copy, which holds only in-frame ones; the method was immunoSEQ multiplex PCR. Counted here are roughly 1.4 million clones, 98% occurring once; the ten biggest clones make up roughly 0.36%. The sample was naive CD4+ T cells sorted from blood. Described subset: CD45RA+ positively selected. The receptors originated from a man between 25 and 39 years old in good health.

The rearrangement uses TRBV5-4 and TRBJ2-1; D could derive from TRBD1 or TRBD2 (5 bases each). Germline CDR1 reads SGHNT; CDR2 reads YYREEE (reference sequence). The CDR3 totals 13 residues. V lost 4 bases and J 7 bases, leaving 12 bases between the germline ends. Here the CDR3 reads CASSGTGRNEQFF. As DNA, the CDR3 is TGTGCCAGCAGCGGAACGGGGCGGAATGAGCAGTTCTTC.

The rearrangement uses TRBV28 and TRBJ1-2, with D possibly matching TRBD1 (5 bases). Germline V gene sequence: CDR1 MDHEN, CDR2 SYDVKM. V lost 7 bases and J lost 4, with 16 bases in between. This CDR3 has 14 residues. Written as DNA, the CDR3 is TGTGCCAGCATTGCCTTCCGGGACCCCTATGGCTACACCTTC. It encodes CASIAFRDPYGYTF.

As concerns this clone: At the DNA level, this CDR3 is encoded by other sequences in the same sample as well. The gene calls are TRBV5-1 and TRBJ2-7, with TRBD2 matching over 11 bases. The V gene's germline CDR1 is SGHRS and CDR2 YFSETQ. The CDR3 contains 15 residues. V dropped 3 bases and J dropped 1; count of bases not matched to a gene: 3. The CDR3 region has the DNA TGCGCCAGCAGCTGGGGACTAGCGGATTCCTACGAGCAGTACTTC. It translates to CASSWGLADSYEQYF. The variable domain in full, completed from reference TRBV5-1 and TRBJ2-7, reads KAGVTQTPRYLIKTRGQQVTLSCSPISGHRSVSWYQQTPGQGLQFLFEYFSETQRNKGNFPGRFSGRQFSNSRSEMNVSTLELGDSALYLCASSWGLADSYEQYFGPGTRLTVT.